The 19 T cell receptor beta chains below all came from one sample that was sequenced in a study of T cell responses to AZD1222 COVID-19 vaccine. Produced via immunoSEQ multiplex PCR; TCRdb's table is partial and in-frame only. The profile shows about 170,000 clones, around nine tenths of them singletons. Sequencing was performed on peripheral blood, taken 28 days after the second AZD1222 dose. The receptors originated from an adult who received the AZD1222 COVID-19 vaccine.

The J gene is TRBJ1-3, the V gene TRBV6-5, with 7 bases aligning to TRBD1. CDR3 length equals 15 residues. Germline loops: CDR1 MNHEY, CDR2 SVGAGI. V was pared by 2 bases and J by 0 bases, with 1 base of the junction left unmatched. The CDR3 is CASSYGTDSGNTIYF. In DNA, the CDR3 is TGTGCCAGCAGTTACGGGACAGACTCTGGAAACACCATATATTTT.

The chain recombines TRBV10-3 with TRBJ1-2; TRBD1 matches at 7 bases. Germline V gene sequence: CDR1 ENHRY, CDR2 SYGVKD. V lost 3 bases to trimming and J lost 4 bases; unmatched junction nucleotides: 2. There are 13 residues in the CDR3. CDR3 sequence reads: CAISEDRAYGYTF. In DNA, the CDR3 is TGTGCCATCAGTGAAGACAGGGCCTATGGCTACACCTTC.

The chain couples TRBV6-2 or TRBV6-3 to TRBJ1-1; D perhaps matches TRBD1 (5 bases). V lost 2 bases and J 2 bases, leaving 9 bases between the germline ends. This CDR3 region has 14 residues. The germline V gene encodes CDR1 MNHEY and CDR2 SVGEGT. CDR3 protein: CASSYARGNTEAFF. DNA of the CDR3: TGTGCCAGCAGTTACGCTAGGGGAAACACTGAAGCTTTCTTT.

The V call is TRBV19, the J call TRBJ2-7, with 9 bases fitting TRBD2. This CDR3 region has 16 residues. The V gene end was trimmed by 4 bases and the J gene end by 4 bases; junction bases not matched to a gene: 11. CDR1 is LNHDA, CDR2 SQIVND, per germline (reference sequence). The CDR3 reads CASSKAGLAADYEQYF. CDR3 nucleotide sequence: TGTGCCAGTAGTAAAGCGGGACTAGCAGCCGATTACGAGCAGTACTTC.

The chain links TRBV25-1 to TRBJ1-4, with unresolved D. Germline assignment: CDR1 MGHDK and CDR2 SYGVNS. With 6 bases removed from V and 8 bases from J, the gap between germline ends came to 4 bases. The CDR3 totals 10 residues. CDR3 protein: CASRREKLFF. For the CDR3, the DNA is TGTGCCAGCAGACGAGAAAAACTGTTTTTT.

This chain joins TRBV19 and TRBJ2-3; possible D gene TRBD2, 7 bases. The germline gives CDR1 LNHDA, CDR2 SQIVND (reference sequence). CDR3 length: 15 amino acids. V lost 7 bases and J lost 1, with 15 bases in between. For the CDR3, the DNA is TGTGCCAGTACGGGGAGGGGGGCTGGCACAGATACGCAGTATTTT. Protein: CASTGRGAGTDTQYF. The whole variable domain, remainder taken from reference TRBV19 and TRBJ2-3, is DGGITQSPKYLFRKEGQNVTLSCEQNLNHDAMYWYRQDPGQGLRLIYYSQIVNDFQKGDIAEGYSVSREKKESFPLTVTSAQKNPTAFYLCASTGRGAGTDTQYFGPGTRLTVL.

The V gene is TRBV3-1 (or the pseudogene TRBV3-2), the J gene TRBJ1-2, with a weak D call TRBD1 (5 bases). V lost 4 bases and J 3 bases, leaving 15 bases between the germline ends. The germline V gene has CDR1 LGHDT and CDR2 YNNKEL (reference sequence). The CDR3 sequence is 15 residues long. CDR3 loop: CASSPWGSGHYGYTF. The CDR3 DNA sequence: TGTGCCAGCAGCCCTTGGGGCTCAGGCCACTATGGCTACACCTTC.

This chain uses TRBV10-2 with TRBJ1-2; D is perhaps TRBD1 (6 bases). The CDR3 spans 13 residues. V was clipped by 4 bases and J by 7 bases, with 13 bases between them. From germline, CDR1 is WSHSY and CDR2 SAAADI. The CDR3 bases are TGCGCCAGCAGTGTTGGGGGGCCTAGTGGCTACACCTTC. Translation gives CASSVGGPSGYTF.

The rearrangement uses TRBV5-1 and TRBJ1-3; no clear D gene. The germline CDR1 and CDR2 sequences are SGHRS and YFSETQ. The CDR3 totals 17 residues. Trimming pared 0 bases from V and 0 bases from J, leaving 13 bases between. In nucleotides, the CDR3 is TGCGCCAGCAGCTTGGCCACCACAGCTAACTCTGGAAACACCATATATTTT. It specifies CASSLATTANSGNTIYF.

This clone was observed a single time. V usage is TRBV27 and J usage is TRBJ1-2; D possibly corresponds to TRBD1 (5 bases). Trimming pared 4 bases from V and 4 bases from J, leaving 13 bases between. Germline lookup yields CDR1 MNHEY and CDR2 SMNVEV (reference sequence). The CDR3 is 14 residues long. CDR3 residues: CASSSRQSLYGYTF. The DNA for the CDR3 is TGTGCCAGCAGTTCGCGACAGAGTCTCTATGGCTACACCTTC.

This clone was observed a single time. The chain couples TRBV5-4 to TRBJ2-2, with 9 bases identical to TRBD1. The CDR3 consists of 15 residues. From germline, CDR1 is SGHNT and CDR2 YYREEE (reference sequence). V dropped 0 bases and J dropped 5; count of bases not matched to a gene: 2. This chain's CDR3 is CASSLGQGGTGELFF. The CDR3 nucleotides are TGTGCCAGCAGCTTGGGACAGGGGGGGACCGGGGAGCTGTTTTTT.

The J gene is TRBJ1-4, the V gene TRBV4-2; D is perhaps TRBD1 (6 bases). Germline V gene sequence: CDR1 LGHNA, CDR2 YNFKEQ. This CDR3 spans 15 amino acids. Between the trimmed V and J ends, which lost 4 bases and 7 bases, there was a span of 16 bases. The CDR3 region is CASSPAGGQGEKLFF. The DNA of the CDR3 is TGTGCCAGCAGCCCCGCGGGGGGGCAGGGTGAAAAACTGTTTTTT.

The rearrangement links TRBV27 to TRBJ1-2; no reliable D call. The CDR3 extends over 14 amino acids. Germline CDR1 reads MNHEY; CDR2 reads SMNVEV (reference sequence). V gave up 5 bases and J gave up 1 base, with 11 bases separating them. Written as DNA, the CDR3 is TGTGCCAGCAGTCCCCACGGTATTAACTATGGCTACACCTTC. Amino acid sequence: CASSPHGINYGYTF.

This clone appeared a single time. The chain employs TRBV5-1 and TRBJ2-7; TRBD1 agrees at 10 bases. Germline lookup yields CDR1 SGHRS and CDR2 YFSETQ. This CDR3 comprises 14 residues. The V gene end was trimmed by 4 bases and the J gene end by 6 bases; junction bases not matched to a gene: 7. The CDR3 loop is CASSPGTGDSEQYF. For the CDR3, the DNA is TGCGCCAGCAGCCCCGGGACAGGGGACTCCGAGCAGTACTTC. The whole variable domain, remainder taken from reference TRBV5-1 and TRBJ2-7, is KAGVTQTPRYLIKTRGQQVTLSCSPISGHRSVSWYQQTPGQGLQFLFEYFSETQRNKGNFPGRFSGRQFSNSRSEMNVSTLELGDSALYLCASSPGTGDSEQYFGPGTRLTVT.

This chain joins TRBV2 and TRBJ2-2, with D possibly matching TRBD2 (5 bases). CDR3 length: 15 residues. Germline loops: CDR1 SNHLY, CDR2 FYNNEI. The V end was cut by 3 bases, the J end by 0 bases, with 8 bases between. CDR3 sequence reads: CASSERVSNTGELFF. The CDR3 DNA sequence: TGTGCCAGCAGTGAGAGGGTTTCGAACACCGGGGAGCTGTTTTTT.

This chain uses TRBV19 with TRBJ1-2; possibly TRBD1 for D (6 bases). The CDR3 extends over 14 amino acids. With 7 bases removed from V and 6 bases from J, the gap between germline ends came to 18 bases. Germline V gene sequence: CDR1 LNHDA, CDR2 SQIVND (reference sequence). This chain's CDR3 is CASTTRGRVDGYTF. CDR3 nucleotide sequence: TGTGCCAGTACGACGAGGGGGAGGGTTGATGGCTACACCTTC.

J is TRBJ2-7 and V is TRBV27; D may correspond to TRBD1 or TRBD2 (5 bases each). V shed 6 bases and J shed 7 bases, with 10 bases lying between them. In germline, CDR1 is MNHEY, CDR2 SMNVEV (reference sequence). This CDR3 comprises 11 residues. This chain's CDR3 is CASSEGMEQYF. CDR3 sequence (DNA): TGTGCCAGCAGCGAGGGGATGGAGCAGTACTTC.

The J gene is TRBJ2-1, the V gene TRBV27, with 11 bases fitting TRBD1. V shed 6 bases, J shed 4 bases, and the junction held 11 bases outside the gene matches. The CDR3 covers 17 residues. Per the germline V gene, CDR1 is MNHEY and CDR2 is SMNVEV (reference sequence). The CDR3 region has the DNA TGTGCCAGCAGGCCGCGGACAGGGGGCACGAATTACAATGAGCAGTTCTTC. Its protein product is CASRPRTGGTNYNEQFF.

V gene TRBV6-5 combines with J gene TRBJ1-1; no reliable D call. Trimming removed 8 bases from V and 0 bases from J, with 4 bases in between. Germline V gene sequence: CDR1 MNHEY, CDR2 SVGAGI. The CDR3 is 11 amino acids. The CDR3 region has the DNA TGTGCCAGCCTTATGAACACTGAAGCTTTCTTT. Amino acid sequence: CASLMNTEAFF.